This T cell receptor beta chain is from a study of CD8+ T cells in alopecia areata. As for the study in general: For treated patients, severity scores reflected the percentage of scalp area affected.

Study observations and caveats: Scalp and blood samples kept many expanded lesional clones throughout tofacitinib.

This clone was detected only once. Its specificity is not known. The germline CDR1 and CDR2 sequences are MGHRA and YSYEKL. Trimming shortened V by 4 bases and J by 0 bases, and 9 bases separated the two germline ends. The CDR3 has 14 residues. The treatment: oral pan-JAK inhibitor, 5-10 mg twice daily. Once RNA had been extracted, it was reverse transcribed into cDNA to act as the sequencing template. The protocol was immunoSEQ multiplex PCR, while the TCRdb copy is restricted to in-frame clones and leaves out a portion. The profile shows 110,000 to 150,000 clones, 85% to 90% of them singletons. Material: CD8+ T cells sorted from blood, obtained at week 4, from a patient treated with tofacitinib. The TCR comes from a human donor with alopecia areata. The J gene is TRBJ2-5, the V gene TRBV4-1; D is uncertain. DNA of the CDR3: TGCGCCAGCAGCCCCTTCGGCTACCAAGAGACCCAGTACTTC. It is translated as CASSPFGYQETQYF.